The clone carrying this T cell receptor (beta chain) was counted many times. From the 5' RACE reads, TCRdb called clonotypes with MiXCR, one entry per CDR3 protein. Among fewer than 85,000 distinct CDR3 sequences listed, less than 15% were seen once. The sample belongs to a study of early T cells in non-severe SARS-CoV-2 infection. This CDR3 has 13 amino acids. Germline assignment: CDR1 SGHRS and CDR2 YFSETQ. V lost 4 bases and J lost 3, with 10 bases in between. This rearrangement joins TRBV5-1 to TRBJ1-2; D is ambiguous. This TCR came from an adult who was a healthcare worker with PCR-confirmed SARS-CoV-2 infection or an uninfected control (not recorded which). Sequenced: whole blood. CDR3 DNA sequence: TGCGCCAGCAGCGACGGACGTGACTATGGCTACACCTTC. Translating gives CASSDGRDYGYTF.